Listed below are T cell receptor beta chains from one sample, sequenced in a study of shared clonotypes between healthy human individuals. Clones were sequenced by immunoSEQ multiplex PCR, and TCRdb holds only the in-frame ones, with some missing. The sample records about 1.4 million clones, roughly 96% being singletons. Material for sequencing was naive CD4+ T cells sorted from blood. These receptors were obtained from a man in his thirties or forties in good health. Each CDR3 is given with its conserved first and last residue. D genes are given only for firm matches. Rows give clone size only sometimes, using once, few, many, or a class for an expanded clone.

J gene: TRBJ1-2; clone size: .; V gene: TRBV6-6; D gene: .; CDR3 protein: CASSNRVGYTF; CDR3 DNA: TGTGCCAGCAGTAATAGGGTTGGCTACACCTTC
J gene: TRBJ2-5; clone size: .; V gene: TRBV28; D gene: .; CDR3 protein: CASSLSPGSQETQYF; CDR3 DNA: TGTGCCAGCAGTTTATCACCCGGGAGCCAAGAGACCCAGTACTTC
J gene: TRBJ1-2; clone size: .; V gene: TRBV10-2; D gene: TRBD1; CDR3 protein: CASSGTHRGSEDGYTF; CDR3 DNA: TGCGCCAGCAGTGGGACTCACAGGGGGAGTGAGGATGGCTACACCTTC
J gene: TRBJ2-7; clone size: .; V gene: TRBV29-1; D gene: TRBD2; CDR3 protein: CSVMGGEASYEQYF; CDR3 DNA: TGCAGCGTAATGGGGGGGGAGGCGTCCTACGAGCAGTACTTC
J gene: TRBJ2-1; clone size: .; V gene: TRBV11-3; D gene: .; CDR3 protein: CASSLDFVDEQFF; CDR3 DNA: TGTGCCAGCAGCTTAGATTTCGTAGATGAGCAGTTCTTC
J gene: TRBJ2-3; clone size: .; V gene: TRBV7-9; D gene: .; CDR3 protein: CASSSWTSTSTDTQYF; CDR3 DNA: TGTGCCAGCAGCTCCTGGACATCTACTAGCACAGATACGCAGTATTTT
J gene: TRBJ1-1; clone size: .; V gene: TRBV6-6; D gene: TRBD1; CDR3 protein: CASSKGQLNTEAFF; CDR3 DNA: TGTGCCAGCAGTAAGGGACAGCTGAACACTGAAGCTTTCTTT
J gene: TRBJ1-4; clone size: .; V gene: TRBV6-1; D gene: .; CDR3 protein: CASSALAGTNEKLFF; CDR3 DNA: TGTGCCAGCAGTGCTCTTGCGGGAACTAATGAAAAACTGTTTTTT
J gene: TRBJ2-1; clone size: .; V gene: TRBV6-4; D gene: .; CDR3 protein: CASSDSGGMYNEQFF; CDR3 DNA: TGTGCCAGCAGTGACTCAGGGGGAATGTACAATGAGCAGTTCTTC
J gene: TRBJ1-4; clone size: .; V gene: TRBV4-3; D gene: .; CDR3 protein: CASSQDPGGGEKLFF; CDR3 DNA: TGCGCCAGCAGCCAAGATCCCGGAGGTGGCGAAAAACTGTTTTTT
J gene: TRBJ2-5; clone size: .; V gene: TRBV29-1; D gene: .; CDR3 protein: CSVGQALQETQYF; CDR3 DNA: TGCAGCGTCGGACAAGCCCTCCAAGAGACCCAGTACTTC
J gene: TRBJ1-2; clone size: .; V gene: TRBV6-6; D gene: .; CDR3 protein: CASSLQGNGYTF; CDR3 DNA: TGTGCCAGCAGTTTACAGGGTAATGGCTACACCTTC
J gene: TRBJ2-5; clone size: .; V gene: TRBV19; D gene: TRBD2; CDR3 protein: CASSIGTSGSHRETQYF; CDR3 DNA: TGTGCCAGTAGTATAGGAACTAGCGGGAGCCATCGAGAGACCCAGTACTTC
J gene: TRBJ2-3; clone size: .; V gene: TRBV6-1; D gene: .; CDR3 protein: CASSEGPWWGSTDTQYF; CDR3 DNA: TGTGCCAGCAGTGAAGGTCCGTGGTGGGGAAGCACAGATACGCAGTATTTT
J gene: TRBJ2-1; clone size: .; V gene: TRBV6-5; D gene: .; CDR3 protein: CASSYSGRAGPEQFF; CDR3 DNA: TGTGCCAGCAGTTACTCAGGTAGGGCCGGCCCTGAGCAGTTCTTC
J gene: TRBJ2-7; clone size: .; V gene: TRBV10-3; D gene: TRBD2; CDR3 protein: CAISWSGGPGEQYF; CDR3 DNA: TGTGCCATCAGCTGGTCGGGAGGGCCGGGCGAGCAGTACTTC
J gene: TRBJ2-2; clone size: once; V gene: TRBV11-3; D gene: TRBD1; CDR3 protein: CASSKPTGVAGELFF; CDR3 DNA: TGTGCCAGCAGCAAACCAACAGGGGTGGCCGGGGAGCTGTTTTTT
J gene: TRBJ2-7; clone size: .; V gene: TRBV7-9; D gene: .; CDR3 protein: CASSLGTRGLVGHEQYF; CDR3 DNA: TGTGCCAGCAGCTTAGGTACTCGGGGACTGGTCGGCCACGAGCAGTACTTC
J gene: TRBJ2-2; clone size: .; V gene: TRBV27; D gene: .; CDR3 protein: CASSFTPMGFGELFF; CDR3 DNA: TGTGCCAGCAGTTTTACCCCCATGGGGTTTGGGGAGCTGTTTTTT
J gene: TRBJ1-2; clone size: .; V gene: TRBV5-6; D gene: TRBD1; CDR3 protein: CASSETGMEGYTF; CDR3 DNA: TGTGCCAGCAGCGAGACAGGGATGGAGGGCTACACCTTC
J gene: TRBJ2-3; clone size: .; V gene: TRBV9; D gene: TRBD2; CDR3 protein: CASSEASGRLGTDTQYF; CDR3 DNA: TGTGCCAGCAGCGAGGCTAGCGGGAGGTTGGGCACAGATACGCAGTATTTT
J gene: TRBJ1-1; clone size: .; V gene: TRBV7-3; D gene: .; CDR3 protein: CASSFSYTEAFF; CDR3 DNA: TGTGCCAGCAGCTTTTCCTACACTGAAGCTTTCTTT
J gene: TRBJ1-1; clone size: once; V gene: TRBV12-5; D gene: .; CDR3 protein: CASGLGDSGAFF; CDR3 DNA: TGTGCTAGTGGTTTGGGGGACTCTGGAGCTTTCTTT
J gene: TRBJ2-5; clone size: .; V gene: TRBV5-6; D gene: .; CDR3 protein: CASSLVGGQQETQYF; CDR3 DNA: TGTGCCAGCAGCCTCGTAGGAGGTCAGCAAGAGACCCAGTACTTC
J gene: TRBJ2-3; clone size: .; V gene: TRBV2; D gene: TRBD2; CDR3 protein: CASKSTSADTDTQYF; CDR3 DNA: TGTGCCAGCAAATCGACTAGCGCTGACACAGATACGCAGTATTTT
J gene: TRBJ2-7; clone size: .; V gene: TRBV13; D gene: .; CDR3 protein: CASSPTRGSYEQYF; CDR3 DNA: TGTGCCAGCAGCCCCACTAGGGGCTCCTACGAGCAGTACTTC
J gene: TRBJ1-4; clone size: .; V gene: TRBV7-2; D gene: .; CDR3 protein: CASSLEHSYGKLFF; CDR3 DNA: TGTGCCAGCAGCTTAGAACATTCTTACGGTAAACTGTTTTTT
J gene: TRBJ2-6; clone size: .; V gene: TRBV5-1; D gene: .; CDR3 protein: CASSRSKGRSASGANVLTF; CDR3 DNA: TGCGCCAGCAGCCGTAGTAAAGGCAGAAGCGCCTCTGGGGCCAACGTCCTGACTTTC
J gene: TRBJ1-2; clone size: .; V gene: TRBV4-3; D gene: .; CDR3 protein: CASSQVRGTGYGYTF; CDR3 DNA: TGCGCCAGCAGCCAAGTCCGGGGCACGGGGTATGGCTACACCTTC
J gene: TRBJ2-1; clone size: .; V gene: TRBV5-6; D gene: TRBD2; CDR3 protein: CASSALTSDRNEQFF; CDR3 DNA: TGTGCCAGCAGCGCCCTGACTAGCGACCGAAATGAGCAGTTCTTC
J gene: TRBJ1-2; clone size: .; V gene: TRBV5-1; D gene: .; CDR3 protein: CASQKGAGKGTYGYTF; CDR3 DNA: TGCGCCTCCCAGAAGGGCGCAGGAAAGGGCACGTATGGCTACACCTTC
J gene: TRBJ1-1; clone size: .; V gene: TRBV5-1; D gene: .; CDR3 protein: CASSLVGELNTEAFF; CDR3 DNA: TGCGCCAGCAGCTTGGTAGGGGAATTGAACACTGAAGCTTTCTTT
J gene: TRBJ2-1; clone size: .; V gene: TRBV15; D gene: TRBD1; CDR3 protein: CATSRRGDRGNEQFF; CDR3 DNA: TGTGCCACCAGCAGACGGGGGGACAGGGGGAACGAGCAGTTCTTC
J gene: TRBJ2-1; clone size: .; V gene: TRBV6-6; D gene: .; CDR3 protein: CASSYSRVGGEQFF; CDR3 DNA: TGTGCCAGCAGTTACTCGAGGGTGGGGGGCGAGCAGTTCTTC
J gene: TRBJ2-3; clone size: .; V gene: TRBV7-9; D gene: .; CDR3 protein: CASVKGRGISTDTQYF; CDR3 DNA: TGTGCCAGCGTCAAGGGTCGGGGGATTAGCACAGATACGCAGTATTTT
J gene: TRBJ1-2; clone size: .; V gene: TRBV30; D gene: .; CDR3 protein: CAWSVRLWDPHYGYTF; CDR3 DNA: TGTGCCTGGAGTGTAAGGCTTTGGGACCCTCACTATGGCTACACCTTC
J gene: TRBJ1-1; clone size: .; V gene: TRBV11-2; D gene: .; CDR3 protein: CASSLGTGKALTTEAFF; CDR3 DNA: TGTGCCAGCAGCTTAGGTACAGGGAAGGCCCTGACCACTGAAGCTTTCTTT
J gene: TRBJ2-5; clone size: .; V gene: TRBV29-1; D gene: .; CDR3 protein: CSVEGGGGLETQYF; CDR3 DNA: TGCAGCGTTGAAGGAGGAGGGGGATTGGAGACCCAGTACTTC
J gene: TRBJ2-1; clone size: .; V gene: TRBV9; D gene: TRBD2; CDR3 protein: CASSAGTRNYNEQFF; CDR3 DNA: TGTGCCAGCAGCGCCGGGACTAGAAACTACAATGAGCAGTTCTTC
J gene: TRBJ1-2; clone size: once; V gene: TRBV5-1; D gene: .; CDR3 protein: CASSLAPGFDYGYTF; CDR3 DNA: TGCGCCAGCAGCTTGGCGCCAGGATTTGATTATGGCTACACCTTC
J gene: TRBJ2-7; clone size: few; V gene: TRBV5-4; D gene: TRBD1; CDR3 protein: CASRTGTDYEQYF; CDR3 DNA: TGTGCCAGCAGAACCGGGACAGACTACGAGCAGTACTTC
J gene: TRBJ2-1; clone size: .; V gene: TRBV4-3; D gene: TRBD2; CDR3 protein: CASSQVPGLAGGEQFF; CDR3 DNA: TGCGCCAGCAGCCAAGTCCCGGGACTAGCGGGGGGGGAGCAGTTCTTC
J gene: TRBJ1-2; clone size: .; V gene: TRBV5-6; D gene: .; CDR3 protein: CASSFDEMSDGYTF; CDR3 DNA: TGTGCCAGCAGCTTTGATGAGATGTCGGATGGCTACACCTTC
J gene: TRBJ2-7; clone size: .; V gene: TRBV4-3; D gene: TRBD2; CDR3 protein: CASSQSLAGTYEQYF; CDR3 DNA: TGCGCCAGCAGCCAATCTTTAGCGGGCACCTACGAGCAGTACTTC
J gene: TRBJ2-4; clone size: once; V gene: TRBV20-1; D gene: TRBD1; CDR3 protein: CSARTGVIQYF; CDR3 DNA: TGCAGTGCTAGGACAGGGGTCATTCAGTACTTC
J gene: TRBJ2-3; clone size: .; V gene: TRBV2; D gene: .; CDR3 protein: CASRRGEADTQYF; CDR3 DNA: TGTGCCAGCAGGAGAGGGGAGGCGGATACGCAGTATTTT
J gene: TRBJ2-7; clone size: .; V gene: TRBV28; D gene: .; CDR3 protein: CASSPDRLYEQYF; CDR3 DNA: TGTGCCAGCAGTCCTGACAGACTTTACGAGCAGTACTTC
J gene: TRBJ2-3; clone size: .; V gene: TRBV15; D gene: .; CDR3 protein: CATSSLKLADTQYF; CDR3 DNA: TGTGCCACCAGCAGTCTTAAACTGGCAGATACGCAGTATTTT
J gene: TRBJ1-1; clone size: .; V gene: TRBV7-6; D gene: .; CDR3 protein: CASSLAGLNTEAFF; CDR3 DNA: TGTGCCAGCAGCTTAGCGGGACTGAACACTGAAGCTTTCTTT
J gene: TRBJ2-7; clone size: .; V gene: TRBV4-1; D gene: .; CDR3 protein: CASSQSPRLSGREQYF; CDR3 DNA: TGCGCCAGCAGCCAGTCTCCTAGGCTTAGTGGGCGCGAGCAGTACTTC
J gene: TRBJ2-5; clone size: .; V gene: TRBV4-3; D gene: .; CDR3 protein: CASSQEEGLAPRDF; CDR3 DNA: TGCGCCAGCAGCCAAGAAGAGGGATTAGCGCCCCGGGACTTC
J gene: TRBJ1-3; clone size: .; V gene: TRBV6-4; D gene: TRBD1; CDR3 protein: CAISRDRGPSSSGNTIYF; CDR3 DNA: TGTGCCATTTCACGGGACAGGGGCCCCTCAAGCTCTGGAAACACCATATATTTT
J gene: TRBJ2-3; clone size: once; V gene: TRBV27; D gene: .; CDR3 protein: CASSYRRTSRSTDTQYF; CDR3 DNA: TGTGCCAGCAGTTACAGACGCACCAGCCGTAGCACAGATACGCAGTATTTT
J gene: TRBJ2-3; clone size: .; V gene: TRBV5-4; D gene: TRBD2; CDR3 protein: CASSLRLAGVDTQYF; CDR3 DNA: TGTGCCAGCAGCTTGAGACTAGCGGGAGTAGATACGCAGTATTTT
J gene: TRBJ1-1; clone size: .; V gene: TRBV11-2; D gene: .; CDR3 protein: CASTIVPGHMNTEAFF; CDR3 DNA: TGTGCCAGCACCATCGTCCCGGGACATATGAACACTGAAGCTTTCTTT
J gene: TRBJ1-1; clone size: .; V gene: TRBV5-1; D gene: .; CDR3 protein: CASSLASGDTEAFF; CDR3 DNA: TGCGCCAGCAGCTTGGCCTCTGGGGACACTGAAGCTTTCTTT
J gene: TRBJ2-1; clone size: .; V gene: TRBV7-2; D gene: TRBD2; CDR3 protein: CASSLGGTSGSREQFF; CDR3 DNA: TGTGCCAGCAGCTTAGGTGGGACTAGCGGGAGTCGCGAGCAGTTCTTC